The next 10 T cell receptor beta chains were all read from a single sample in a study of CD8 T cells in Susac syndrome. Reverse transcription of 0.5 to 1 ug RNA was performed with random hexamers. In TCRdb, the immunoSEQ multiplex PCR reads were re-called with MiXCR into one record per CDR3 protein. The sample includes some 120,000 distinct CDR3 sequences, approximately 94% seen only once; the top ten take roughly 0.092%. The sequencing input was CD4+ T cells from PBMCs. These receptors were collected from a human donor in good health.

This clonotype appeared a few times. V gene TRBV4-1 combines with J gene TRBJ2-7; 9 nucleotides line up with TRBD2. J was trimmed by 3 bases and V by 0 bases; bases with no gene match: 12. Germline V gene data show CDR1 as MGHRA and CDR2 as YSYEKL. This CDR3 spans 18 amino acids. In DNA, the CDR3 is TGCGCCAGCAGCCAAGATCTTGGACTAGCGCCTAGATACTACGAGCAGTACTTC. The encoded protein is CASSQDLGLAPRYYEQYF.

This chain joins TRBV9 and TRBJ1-3, with unresolved D. Trimming took off 5 bases at V and 2 bases at J, with 8 bases between the two ends. The CDR3 is made up of 13 amino acids. Germline CDR1 and CDR2: SGDLS and YYNGEE. The CDR3 bases are TGTGCCAGCAGTAGGGAAGCTGGAAACACCATATATTTT. Its protein is CASSREAGNTIYF.

The chain has TRBV6-5 and TRBJ2-2; possibly TRBD1 for D (5 bases). Trimming shortened V by 6 bases and J by 6 bases, and 11 bases separated the two germline ends. CDR1 and CDR2 from the germline V gene are MNHEY and SVGAGI. The CDR3 length is 13 residues. CDR3 DNA: TGTGCCAGCAGCCGAAGGGGCCCCGGGGAGCTGTTTTTT. Its translation is CASSRRGPGELFF.

This clonotype was found once. The rearrangement joins TRBV7-9 to TRBJ1-1, with no clear D. This CDR3 has 13 residues. V was trimmed by 11 bases and J by 1 base, leaving 14 bases between them. Per the germline V gene, CDR1 is SEHNR and CDR2 is FQNEAQ (reference sequence). CDR3 in DNA: TGTGCCGCCTCTAATTGGAGGAACACTGAAGCTTTCTTT. Residues: CAASNWRNTEAFF.

V usage is TRBV29-1 and J usage is TRBJ2-1, with D possibly matching TRBD1 (6 bases). Trimming took off 6 bases at V and 4 bases at J, with 16 bases between the two ends. CDR1 and CDR2 from the germline V gene are SQVTM and ANQGSEA. CDR3 length: 14 residues. The CDR3 spells CSVPPGQGYNEQFF. CDR3 coding DNA: TGCAGCGTCCCCCCGGGGCAGGGGTACAATGAGCAGTTCTTC.

The rearrangement uses TRBV7-9 and TRBJ2-5; 10 bases are a match to TRBD2. Trimming at V came to 2 bases and at J to 4 bases, leaving 10 bases not matched to a gene. Germline-derived CDR1 and CDR2 are SEHNR and FQNEAQ (reference sequence). CDR3 length: 17 residues. CDR3 region: CASSLSLLAGVRETQYF. CDR3 coding DNA: TGTGCCAGCAGCTTATCCCTCCTAGCGGGAGTCCGAGAGACCCAGTACTTC.

The chain has TRBV7-9 and TRBJ1-5; D is possibly TRBD1 (6 bases). This CDR3 spans 13 amino acids. Per the germline V gene, CDR1 is SEHNR and CDR2 is FQNEAQ (reference sequence). The V end lost 6 bases, the J end lost 8 bases, and 14 bases lay between the germline ends. The CDR3 DNA reads TGTGCCAGCAGTTTGAGGGGGTGGGAGCCCCAGCATTTT. Amino acid sequence: CASSLRGWEPQHF.

The genes are TRBV20-1 and TRBJ1-2; possible D gene TRBD1, 5 bases. This CDR3 region has 11 residues. Trimming left V 5 bases short and J 13 bases short, with 17 bases between. Germline values: CDR1 DFQATT, CDR2 SNEGSKA (reference sequence). The CDR3 loop reads CSALGGAGTTF. The CDR3 bases are TGCAGTGCTCTCGGGGGAGCGGGAACCACCTTC.

The count of this clonotype is one. The V gene is TRBV6-6, the J gene TRBJ2-7, with TRBD1 as a possible D gene (6 bases). CDR1 and CDR2 (germline): MNHNY, SVGAGI (reference sequence). The CDR3 covers 13 residues. The V gene lost 4 bases and the J gene lost 6 bases, with 13 bases spanning the gap. CDR3 nucleotide sequence: TGTGCCAGCAGTTCCCACAGGGCCGGCGAGCAGTACTTC. Translation: CASSSHRAGEQYF.

The chain uses TRBV19 and TRBJ2-7; 11 bases line up with TRBD1. CDR3 length: 15 amino acids. CDR1 is LNHDA, CDR2 SQIVND, per germline (reference sequence). V trimming: 5 bases; J trimming: 2 bases; junction bases outside the gene matches: 5. For the CDR3, the DNA is TGTGCCAGTAGTCGAACGGGACAGGGGGCCTACGAGCAGTACTTC. It translates to CASSRTGQGAYEQYF.